This T cell receptor beta chain was observed in a study of post-analysis software for immune sequencing data. CDR3 length: 16 residues. Germline V gene data show CDR1 as MDHEN and CDR2 as SYDVKM. V lost 6 bases and J lost 0; bases outside the gene matches: 5. Study results and caveats: TRBV5-6, TRBV5-1 and TRBV20-1 belonged to a set of roughly 5 TRBV segments that were more frequent in patients than controls. Samples prepared in the same batch strongly co-clustered by F measure.

Of note for this clonotype: What it binds is not known.

cDNA libraries for TCR beta contained unique molecular identifiers. MiXCR, applied by TCRdb to the PCR reads, yields one record per CDR3 protein. The data hold fewer than 850,000 distinct CDR3 sequences, with 46% observed a single time. The TCR originated in a girl aged 10 to 17 with multiple sclerosis. The chain joins TRBV28 to TRBJ2-6, with TRBD1 matching 7 bases. Sequencing was done on a sample of blood. CDR3 loop: CASRVRGISGANVLTF. CDR3 bases: TGTGCCAGCAGGGTCAGGGGGATCTCTGGGGCCAACGTCCTGACTTTC. Looking up the rest from reference TRBV28 and TRBJ2-6 gives the full variable domain: DVKVTQSSRYLVKRTGEKVFLECVQDMDHENMFWYRQDPGLGLRLIYFSYDVKMKEKGDIPEGYSVSREKKERFSLILESASTNQTSMYLCASRVRGISGANVLTFGAGSRLTVL.